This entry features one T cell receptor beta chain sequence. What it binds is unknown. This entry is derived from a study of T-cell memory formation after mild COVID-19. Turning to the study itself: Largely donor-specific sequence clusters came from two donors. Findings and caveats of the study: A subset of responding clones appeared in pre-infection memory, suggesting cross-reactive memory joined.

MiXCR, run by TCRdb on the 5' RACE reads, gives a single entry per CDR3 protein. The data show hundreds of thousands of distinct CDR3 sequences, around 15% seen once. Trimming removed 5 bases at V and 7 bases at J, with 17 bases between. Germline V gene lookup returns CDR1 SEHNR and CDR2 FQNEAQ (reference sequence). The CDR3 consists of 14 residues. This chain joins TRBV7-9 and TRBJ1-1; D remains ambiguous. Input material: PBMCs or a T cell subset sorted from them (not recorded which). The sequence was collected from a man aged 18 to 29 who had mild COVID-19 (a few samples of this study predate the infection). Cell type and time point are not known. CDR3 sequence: CASSPRVPSIEAFF. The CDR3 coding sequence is TGTGCCAGCAGCCCCCGGGTACCCAGCATTGAAGCTTTCTTT.